This entry concerns a single TCR beta chain. Its antigen is unknown. This sample is drawn from a study of shared clonotypes between healthy human individuals. Study-wide findings and caveats: Represented diversity, genetic and exposure-history alike, was limited by few donors.

Each subset's genomic DNA was shared equally among a number of immunoSEQ plates. In the authors' methods: With immunoSEQ giving junction-only sequences and no quality scores, filtering differed. Only in-frame clones appear in the TCRdb table, and some are missing; sequencing was by immunoSEQ multiplex PCR. For V, J and clone size, that table is used; D and trimming come from the DNA. The table shows about 380,000 clones, with around 96% occurring only once. The sequence came from a man aged 30 to 45 in good health. Sequenced material: memory CD8+ T cells sorted from blood. Subset indicated: CD45RO+ cells pooled with CCR7-negative TemRA cells.

Written as DNA, the CDR3 is TGTGCCAGCAGCCCCGAGGGGCCCCAGGGCTACGAGCAGTACTTC. Translation: CASSPEGPQGYEQYF. The chain combines TRBV28 with TRBJ2-7; D tentatively fits TRBD1 or TRBD2 (5 bases each). CDR1 and CDR2 from the germline V gene are MDHEN and SYDVKM. The germline V and J ends were trimmed by 6 bases and 3 bases, with 18 bases remaining between them. The CDR3 sequence is 15 residues long.